This section outlines one TCR beta chain sequence together with its context. The sample belongs to a study of early T cells in non-severe SARS-CoV-2 infection. Individual cDNA molecules received unique molecular identifiers. TCRdb fed the 5' RACE reads into MiXCR, producing one record per CDR3 protein. The data hold under 85,000 distinct CDR3 sequences, with approximately 10% observed a single time. The sequencing input was whole blood. The receptor comes from an adult who was a healthcare worker with PCR-confirmed SARS-CoV-2 infection or an uninfected control (not recorded which).

The CDR3 nucleotides read TGTGCCAGCAGCTTAGGCAACCATAGCACAGATACGCAGTATTTT. Amino acids: CASSLGNHSTDTQYF. This rearrangement joins TRBV11-2 to TRBJ2-3; D uncertain. The germline CDR1 and CDR2 sequences are SGHAT and FQNNGV. Trimming removed 1 base from V and 0 bases from J, with 8 bases in between. The CDR3 covers 15 residues.